This T cell receptor beta chain was documented in a study of shared clonotypes between healthy human individuals. As concerns this clone: In the same sample, other DNA sequences code for this CDR3.

Clones were sequenced by immunoSEQ multiplex PCR, and TCRdb holds only the in-frame ones, with some missing. This sample carries 400,000 or so clones, around 96% of them seen once, and the ten largest clones take approximately 0.32%. Specimen: memory CD8+ T cells sorted from blood. Subset described: CD45RO+ cells pooled with CCR7-negative TemRA cells. This sequence was found in a man aged 25-45 years in good health.

The CDR3 DNA reads as TGCAGTGCTAGCGGAGGCTATGGCTACACCTTC. This gives the protein CSASGGYGYTF. This chain uses TRBV20-1 with TRBJ1-2; D gene ambiguous. This CDR3 has 11 residues. The ends were cut back, 3 bases at V and 4 bases at J, with 6 bases in the middle. Germline V gene data show CDR1 as DFQATT and CDR2 as SNEGSKA (reference sequence).